This T cell receptor (beta chain) came from a study of blood T cell repertoires in COVID-19. The wider study: From T cells, B-cell-depleted T cells, or PBMCs came the material, which was cDNA or gDNA.

Using immunoSEQ multiplex PCR, the repertoire was profiled, and TCRdb retains in-frame clones only, with some absent. This table has approximately 280,000 clones, around 89% appearing once. CDR3 length: 16 amino acids. Germline V CDR1 and CDR2: SGHVS, FQNEAQ. Trimming took 4 bases from V and 2 from J, leaving 17 bases between them. The receptor's source is a man aged 35 to 55 with acute or convalescent COVID-19. Sequenced input: peripheral blood. This chain uses TRBV7-8 with TRBJ1-2; D perhaps matches TRBD1 (5 bases). The CDR3 here is CASSSITRAGNYGYTF. As DNA, the CDR3 is TGTGCCAGCAGCTCTATAACCAGGGCGGGGAACTATGGCTACACCTTC.